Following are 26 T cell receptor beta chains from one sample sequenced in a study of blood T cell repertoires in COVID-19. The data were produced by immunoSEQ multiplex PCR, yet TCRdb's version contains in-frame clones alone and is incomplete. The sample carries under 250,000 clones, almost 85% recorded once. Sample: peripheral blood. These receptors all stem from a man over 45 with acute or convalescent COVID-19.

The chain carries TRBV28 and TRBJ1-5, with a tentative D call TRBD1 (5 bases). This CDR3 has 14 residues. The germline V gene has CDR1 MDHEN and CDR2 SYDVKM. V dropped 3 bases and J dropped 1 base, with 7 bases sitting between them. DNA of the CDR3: TGTGCCAGCAGTTTTTCAGGGAGCAATCAGCCCCAGCATTTT. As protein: CASSFSGSNQPQHF.

The CDR3 coding sequence is TGTGCCAGCAGCCCCGGGACAGGGACGTACGAGCAGTACTTC. This encodes CASSPGTGTYEQYF. V usage is TRBV9 and J usage is TRBJ2-7; 9 bases fit TRBD1. This CDR3 contains 14 residues. Losses at the gene ends were 4 bases for V and 4 bases for J; bases not matched to a gene: 6. The V gene's germline CDR1 is SGDLS and CDR2 YYNGEE.

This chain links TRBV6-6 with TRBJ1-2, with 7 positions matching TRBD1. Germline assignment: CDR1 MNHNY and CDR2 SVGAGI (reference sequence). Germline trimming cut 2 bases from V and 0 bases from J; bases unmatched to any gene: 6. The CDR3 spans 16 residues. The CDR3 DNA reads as TGTGCCAGCAGTTACGCATACAGGGGTTCTAACTATGGCTACACCTTC. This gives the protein CASSYAYRGSNYGYTF.

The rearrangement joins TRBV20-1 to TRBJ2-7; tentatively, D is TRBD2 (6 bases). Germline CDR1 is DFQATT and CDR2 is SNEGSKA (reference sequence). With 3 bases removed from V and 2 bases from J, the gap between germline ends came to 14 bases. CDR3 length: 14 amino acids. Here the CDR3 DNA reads TGCAGTGCTAGTCGCCCGGGAGAAGCCTACGAGCAGTACTTC. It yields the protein CSASRPGEAYEQYF.

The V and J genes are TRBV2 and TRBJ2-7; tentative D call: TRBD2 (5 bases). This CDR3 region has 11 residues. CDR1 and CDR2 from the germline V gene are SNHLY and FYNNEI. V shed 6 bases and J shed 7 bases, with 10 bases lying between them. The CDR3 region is CASRGRGEQYF. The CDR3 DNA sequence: TGTGCCAGCAGGGGTAGAGGGGAGCAGTACTTC.

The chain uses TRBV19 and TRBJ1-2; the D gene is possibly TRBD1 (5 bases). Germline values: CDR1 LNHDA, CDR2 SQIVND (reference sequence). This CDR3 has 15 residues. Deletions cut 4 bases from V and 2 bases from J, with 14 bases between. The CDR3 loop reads CASSTGRVANYGYTF. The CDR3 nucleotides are TGTGCCAGTAGTACCGGCAGGGTTGCAAACTATGGCTACACCTTC.

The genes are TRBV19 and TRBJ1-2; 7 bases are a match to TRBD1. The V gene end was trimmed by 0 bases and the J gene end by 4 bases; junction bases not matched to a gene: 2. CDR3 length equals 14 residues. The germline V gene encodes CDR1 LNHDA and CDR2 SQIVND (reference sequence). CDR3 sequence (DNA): TGTGCCAGTAGTATAGAGGGACAGAGCTATGGCTACACCTTC. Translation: CASSIEGQSYGYTF.

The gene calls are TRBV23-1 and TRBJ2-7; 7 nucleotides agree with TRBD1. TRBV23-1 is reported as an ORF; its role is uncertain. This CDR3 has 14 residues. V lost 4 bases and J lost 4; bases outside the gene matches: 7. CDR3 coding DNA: TGCGCCAGCAGTCGAGACGGACAGGTTTACGAGCAGTACTTC. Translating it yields CASSRDGQVYEQYF.

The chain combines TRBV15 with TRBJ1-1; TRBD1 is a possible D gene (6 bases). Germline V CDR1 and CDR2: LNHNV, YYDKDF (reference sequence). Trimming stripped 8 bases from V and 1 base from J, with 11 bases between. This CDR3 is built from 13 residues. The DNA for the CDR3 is TGTGCCACCCAGGGGTTTACGAACACTGAAGCTTTCTTT. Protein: CATQGFTNTEAFF.

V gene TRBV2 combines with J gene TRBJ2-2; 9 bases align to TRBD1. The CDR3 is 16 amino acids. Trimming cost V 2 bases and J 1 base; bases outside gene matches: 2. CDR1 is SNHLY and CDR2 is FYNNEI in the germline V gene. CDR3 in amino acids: CASSEQGQGNTGELFF. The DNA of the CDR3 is TGTGCCAGCAGTGAACAGGGACAGGGGAACACCGGGGAGCTGTTTTTT.

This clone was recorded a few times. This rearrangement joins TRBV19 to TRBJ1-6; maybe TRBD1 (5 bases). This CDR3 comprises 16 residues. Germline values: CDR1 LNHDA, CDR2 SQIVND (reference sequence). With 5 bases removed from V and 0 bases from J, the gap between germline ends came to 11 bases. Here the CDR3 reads CASSSTANSYNSPLHF. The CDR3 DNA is TGTGCCAGTAGTTCGACAGCTAACTCCTATAATTCACCCCTCCACTTT. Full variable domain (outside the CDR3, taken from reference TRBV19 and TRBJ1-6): DGGITQSPKYLFRKEGQNVTLSCEQNLNHDAMYWYRQDPGQGLRLIYYSQIVNDFQKGDIAEGYSVSREKKESFPLTVTSAQKNPTAFYLCASSSTANSYNSPLHFGNGTRLTVT.

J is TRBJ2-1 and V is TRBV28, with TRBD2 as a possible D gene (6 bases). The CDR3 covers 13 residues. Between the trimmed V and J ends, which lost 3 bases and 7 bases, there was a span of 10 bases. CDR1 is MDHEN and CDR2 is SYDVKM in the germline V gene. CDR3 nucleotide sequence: TGTGCCAGCAGTTTCTCGCGGGGTAATGAGCAGTTCTTC. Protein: CASSFSRGNEQFF.

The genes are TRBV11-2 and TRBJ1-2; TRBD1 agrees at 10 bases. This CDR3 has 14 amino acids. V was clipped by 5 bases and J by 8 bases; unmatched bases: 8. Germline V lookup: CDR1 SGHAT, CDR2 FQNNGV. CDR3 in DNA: TGTGCCAGCAGCCACAGGGACAGGGGAGTCGGCTACACCTTC. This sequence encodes CASSHRDRGVGYTF.

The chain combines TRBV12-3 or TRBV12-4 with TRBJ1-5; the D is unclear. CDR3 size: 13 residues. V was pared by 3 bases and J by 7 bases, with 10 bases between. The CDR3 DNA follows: TGTGCCAGCAGTTTTGGAGGGTGGCAGCCCCAGCATTTT. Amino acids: CASSFGGWQPQHF.

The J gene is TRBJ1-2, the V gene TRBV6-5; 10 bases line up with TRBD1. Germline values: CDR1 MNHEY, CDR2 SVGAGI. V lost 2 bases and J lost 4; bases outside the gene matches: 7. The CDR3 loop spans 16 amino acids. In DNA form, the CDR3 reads TGTGCCAGCAGTTACGTGGGACAGGGGAATCGCTATGGCTACACCTTC. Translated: CASSYVGQGNRYGYTF.

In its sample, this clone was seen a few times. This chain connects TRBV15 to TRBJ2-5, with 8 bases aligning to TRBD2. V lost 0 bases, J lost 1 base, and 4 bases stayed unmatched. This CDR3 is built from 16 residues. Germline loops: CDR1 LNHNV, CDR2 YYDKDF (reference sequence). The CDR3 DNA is TGTGCCACCAGCAGAGATATGGGACTAGTCCAAGAGACCCAGTACTTC. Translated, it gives CATSRDMGLVQETQYF.

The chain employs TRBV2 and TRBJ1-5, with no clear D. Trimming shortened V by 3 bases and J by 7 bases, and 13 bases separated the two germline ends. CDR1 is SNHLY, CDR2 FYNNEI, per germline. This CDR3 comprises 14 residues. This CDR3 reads CASSELHGLQPQHF. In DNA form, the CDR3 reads TGTGCCAGCAGTGAGCTACACGGACTCCAGCCCCAGCATTTT.

CDR3 nucleotides: TGTGCCAGCAGCCATACAGGGGATGAGCAGTTCTTC. It encodes CASSHTGDEQFF. The chain uses TRBV3-1 (or the pseudogene TRBV3-2) and TRBJ2-1, with 7 bases identical to TRBD1. With V trimmed by 3 bases and J by 8 bases, 1 base remained unmatched. CDR1 and CDR2 (germline): LGHDT, YNNKEL (reference sequence). This CDR3 spans 12 amino acids.

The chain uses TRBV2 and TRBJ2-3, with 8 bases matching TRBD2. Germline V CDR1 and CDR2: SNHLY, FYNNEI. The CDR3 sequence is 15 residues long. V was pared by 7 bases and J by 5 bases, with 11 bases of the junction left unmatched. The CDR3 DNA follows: TGTGCCAGCATCCGGGGGGGCGGGGGAATAGATACGCAGTATTTT. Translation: CASIRGGGGIDTQYF.

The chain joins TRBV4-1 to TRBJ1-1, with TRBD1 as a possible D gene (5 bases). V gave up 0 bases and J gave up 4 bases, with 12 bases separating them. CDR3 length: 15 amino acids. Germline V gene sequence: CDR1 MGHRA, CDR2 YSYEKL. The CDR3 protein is CASSQEDRRSTEAFF. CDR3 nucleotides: TGCGCCAGCAGCCAAGAAGACAGACGGTCCACTGAAGCTTTCTTT.

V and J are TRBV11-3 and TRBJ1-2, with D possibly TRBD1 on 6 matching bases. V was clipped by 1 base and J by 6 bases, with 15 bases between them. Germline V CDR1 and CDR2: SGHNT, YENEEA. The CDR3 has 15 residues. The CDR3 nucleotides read TGTGCCAGCAGCTTAGGCTTCGTGGGGGGGCATGGCTACACCTTC. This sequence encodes CASSLGFVGGHGYTF.

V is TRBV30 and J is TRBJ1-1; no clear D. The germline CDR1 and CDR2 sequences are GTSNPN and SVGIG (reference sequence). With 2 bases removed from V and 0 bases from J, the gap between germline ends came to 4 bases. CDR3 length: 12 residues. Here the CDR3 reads CAWSQMNTEAFF. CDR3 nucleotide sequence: TGTGCCTGGAGTCAGATGAACACTGAAGCTTTCTTT.

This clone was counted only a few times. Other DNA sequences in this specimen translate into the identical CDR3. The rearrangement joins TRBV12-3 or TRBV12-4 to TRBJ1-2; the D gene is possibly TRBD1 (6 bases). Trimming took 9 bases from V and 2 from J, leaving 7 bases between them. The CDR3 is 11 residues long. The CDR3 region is CASGQNYGYTF. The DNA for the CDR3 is TGTGCCAGTGGACAGAACTATGGCTACACCTTC.

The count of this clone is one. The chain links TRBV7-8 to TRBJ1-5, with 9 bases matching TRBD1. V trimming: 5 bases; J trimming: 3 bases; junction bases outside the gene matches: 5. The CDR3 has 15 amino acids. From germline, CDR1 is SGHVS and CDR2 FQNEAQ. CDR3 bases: TGTGCCAGCAGCCGGACAGGGGATAACAATCAGCCCCAGCATTTT. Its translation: CASSRTGDNNQPQHF.

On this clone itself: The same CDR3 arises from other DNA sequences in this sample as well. The CDR3 coding sequence is TGTGCCAGCAGTAGGGACAGGAACACTGAAGCTTTCTTT. Translating gives CASSRDRNTEAFF. V is TRBV6-5 and J is TRBJ1-1; 7 nucleotides line up with TRBD1. Looked up from germline, CDR1 is MNHEY and CDR2 is SVGAGI. The CDR3 covers 13 residues. V was pared by 5 bases and J by 1 base, with 1 base of the junction left unmatched.

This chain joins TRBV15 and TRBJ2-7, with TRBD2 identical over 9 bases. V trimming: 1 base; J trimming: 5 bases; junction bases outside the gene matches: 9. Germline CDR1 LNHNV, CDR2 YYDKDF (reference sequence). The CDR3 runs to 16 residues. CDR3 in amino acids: CATSRAEIAGVHEQYF. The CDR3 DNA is TGTGCCACCAGCAGAGCGGAGATAGCGGGGGTCCACGAGCAGTACTTC.